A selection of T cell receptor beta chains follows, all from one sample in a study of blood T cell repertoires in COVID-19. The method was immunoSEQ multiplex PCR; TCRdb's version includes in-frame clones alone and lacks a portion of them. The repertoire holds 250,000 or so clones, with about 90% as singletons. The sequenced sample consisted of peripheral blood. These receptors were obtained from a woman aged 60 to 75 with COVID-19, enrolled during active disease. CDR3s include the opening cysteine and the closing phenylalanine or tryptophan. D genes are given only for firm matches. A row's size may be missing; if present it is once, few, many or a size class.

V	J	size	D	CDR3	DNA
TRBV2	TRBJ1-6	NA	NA	CASSEGGGGLASPLHF	TGTGCCAGCAGTGAAGGAGGCGGGGGATTGGCTTCACCCCTCCACTTT
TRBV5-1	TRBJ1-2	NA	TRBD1	CASRRDRGSHGYTF	TGCGCCAGCAGACGGGACAGGGGATCTCATGGCTACACCTTC
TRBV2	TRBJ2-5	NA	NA	CASQRTGIQETQYF	TGTGCCAGCCAGAGGACGGGGATCCAAGAGACCCAGTACTTC
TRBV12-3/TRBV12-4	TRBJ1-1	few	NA	CASSLAGDTEAFF	TGTGCCAGCAGTTTAGCAGGGGACACTGAAGCTTTCTTT
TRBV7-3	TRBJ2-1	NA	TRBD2	CASSLRLAGGRNEQFF	TGTGCCAGCAGCTTAAGACTAGCGGGGGGGCGTAATGAGCAGTTCTTC
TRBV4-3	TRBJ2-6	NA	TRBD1	CASSQGTAGANVLTF	TGCGCCAGCAGCCAGGGGACAGCTGGGGCCAACGTCCTGACTTTC
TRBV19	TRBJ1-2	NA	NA	CASSEANYGYTF	TGTGCCAGTAGTGAGGCTAACTATGGCTACACCTTC
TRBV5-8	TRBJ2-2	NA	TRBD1	CASSLPSTGGNTGELFF	TGTGCCAGCAGCTTGCCCTCGACAGGGGGGAACACCGGGGAGCTGTTTTTT
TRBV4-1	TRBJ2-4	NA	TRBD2	CASRLRTSGKNIQYF	TGCGCCAGCAGACTCAGGACTAGCGGGAAAAACATTCAGTACTTC
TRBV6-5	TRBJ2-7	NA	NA	CASSSPGFPYEQYF	TGTGCCAGCAGTTCTCCGGGTTTCCCTTACGAGCAGTACTTC
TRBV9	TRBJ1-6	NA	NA	CASGGGLNNSPLHF	TGTGCCAGCGGCGGGGGGCTAAATAATTCACCCCTCCACTTT
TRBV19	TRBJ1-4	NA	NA	CASKAGGATNEKLFF	TGTGCCAGTAAGGCGGGGGGAGCAACTAATGAAAAACTGTTTTTT
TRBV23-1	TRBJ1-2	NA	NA	CASPRQARFHGYTF	TGCGCCAGCCCCCGACAGGCTCGATTCCATGGCTACACCTTC
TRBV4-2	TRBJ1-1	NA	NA	CASSPGTYRNREAFF	TGTGCCAGCAGCCCCGGGACATACCGTAATAGGGAAGCTTTCTTT
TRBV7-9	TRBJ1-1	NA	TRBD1	CASSRGQADLRAFF	TGTGCCAGCAGCCGGGGACAGGCCGACCTTCGAGCTTTCTTT
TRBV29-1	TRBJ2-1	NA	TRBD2	CSVEGLAGGKSSYNEQFF	TGCAGCGTTGAGGGCCTAGCGGGGGGGAAAAGCTCCTACAATGAGCAGTTCTTC
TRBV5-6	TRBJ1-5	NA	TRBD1	CASSRGTVHQPQHF	TGTGCCAGCAGCCGAGGGACAGTGCATCAGCCCCAGCATTTT
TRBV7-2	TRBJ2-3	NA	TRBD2	CASRLGGGPDTQYF	TGTGCCAGCAGGCTCGGCGGGGGGCCAGATACGCAGTATTTT
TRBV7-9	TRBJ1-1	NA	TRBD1	CASSFGQGNTEAFF	TGTGCCAGCAGCTTCGGACAGGGGAACACTGAAGCTTTCTTT
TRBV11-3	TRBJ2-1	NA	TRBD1	CASSLGVTGDWYNEQFF	TGTGCCAGCAGCTTAGGGGTGACAGGGGATTGGTACAATGAGCAGTTCTTC
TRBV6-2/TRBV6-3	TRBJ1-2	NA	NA	CASSTSGQPAIRYTF	TGTGCCAGCAGTACGTCCGGACAGCCCGCTATTCGCTACACCTTC
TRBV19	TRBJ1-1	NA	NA	CASSIIGGSSDTEAFF	TGTGCCAGTAGTATCATCGGGGGGTCCAGTGACACTGAAGCTTTCTTT
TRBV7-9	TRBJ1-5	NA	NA	CASSLALGDGGRQPQHF	TGTGCCAGCAGCTTAGCCCTGGGAGACGGGGGTCGGCAGCCCCAGCATTTT
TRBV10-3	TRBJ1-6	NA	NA	CASWGTPNSPLHF	TGTGCCTCCTGGGGGACTCCAAATTCACCCCTCCACTTT
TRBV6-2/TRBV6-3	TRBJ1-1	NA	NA	CASSLEGSRTAEAFF	TGTGCCAGCAGTTTAGAGGGATCGAGGACGGCTGAAGCTTTCTTT
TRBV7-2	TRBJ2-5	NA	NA	CASSLVQGFGETQYF	TGTGCCAGCAGCTTAGTGCAGGGCTTTGGGGAGACCCAGTACTTC
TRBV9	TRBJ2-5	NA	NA	CASSGGPQETQYF	TGTGCCAGCAGCGGTGGGCCCCAAGAGACCCAGTACTTC
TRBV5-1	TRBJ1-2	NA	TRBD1	CASSLGSRTGYGYTF	TGCGCCAGCAGCTTGGGTTCTAGGACAGGCTATGGCTACACCTTC
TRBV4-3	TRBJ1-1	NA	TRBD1	CASSQRPGTDTEAFF	TGCGCCAGCAGCCAGCGCCCCGGGACAGACACTGAAGCTTTCTTT
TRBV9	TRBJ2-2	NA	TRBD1	CASSTQTGTYTGELFF	TGTGCCAGCAGCACCCAGACAGGGACGTACACCGGGGAGCTGTTTTTT
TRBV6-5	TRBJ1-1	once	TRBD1	CASSYRQGLNTEAFF	TGTGCCAGCAGTTACCGACAGGGGTTGAACACTGAAGCTTTCTTT
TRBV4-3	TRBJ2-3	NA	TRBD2	CASSQSLLAGASTDTQYF	TGCGCCAGCAGCCAAAGCCTACTAGCGGGGGCATCCACAGATACGCAGTATTTT
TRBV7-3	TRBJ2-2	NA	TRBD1	CASSPPGGLATGELFF	TGTGCCAGCAGCCCCCCAGGGGGCCTGGCCACCGGGGAGCTGTTTTTT
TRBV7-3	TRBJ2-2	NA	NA	CASSFQGLPNTGELFF	TGTGCCAGCAGCTTTCAGGGACTGCCGAACACCGGGGAGCTGTTTTTT
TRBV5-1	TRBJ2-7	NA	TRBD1	CASSLAYHGTGGYEQYF	TGCGCCAGCAGCTTGGCCTACCACGGGACAGGGGGCTACGAGCAGTACTTC
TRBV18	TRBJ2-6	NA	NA	CASSPPGLQYSGANVLTF	TGTGCCAGCTCACCACCGGGCCTCCAATACTCTGGGGCCAACGTCCTGACTTTC
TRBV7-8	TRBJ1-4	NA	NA	CASSLVASDSDEKLFF	TGTGCCAGCAGCTTAGTTGCTTCGGACTCGGATGAAAAACTGTTTTTT
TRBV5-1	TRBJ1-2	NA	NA	CASSLFEDYGYTF	TGCGCCAGCAGCTTGTTCGAGGACTATGGCTACACCTTC
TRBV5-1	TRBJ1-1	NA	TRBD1	CASSPRTGEGTEAFF	TGCGCCAGCAGCCCCCGGACAGGTGAAGGCACTGAAGCTTTCTTT
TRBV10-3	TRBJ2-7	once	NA	CAIRDHGLSYEQYF	TGTGCCATCAGGGACCATGGACTCTCCTACGAGCAGTACTTC
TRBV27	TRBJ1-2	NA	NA	CASSENPLYGYTF	TGTGCCAGCAGTGAGAATCCGCTCTATGGCTACACCTTC
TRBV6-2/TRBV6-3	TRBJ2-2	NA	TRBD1	CASSSGTDTGELFF	TGTGCCAGCAGTTCGGGGACAGACACCGGGGAGCTGTTTTTT
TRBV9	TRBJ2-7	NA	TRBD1	CASSPGAGGLSEQYF	TGTGCCAGCAGCCCAGGGGCAGGGGGCCTTTCCGAGCAGTACTTC
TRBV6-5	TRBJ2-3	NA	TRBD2	CASWRGTRGDTQYF	TGTGCCAGCTGGAGGGGGACTAGAGGAGATACGCAGTATTTT
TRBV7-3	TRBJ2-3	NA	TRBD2	CASSSHSGGADTQYF	TGTGCCAGCAGCTCACATAGCGGGGGAGCAGATACGCAGTATTTT
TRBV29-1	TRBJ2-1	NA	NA	CSVEAPDSPKVDEQFF	TGCAGCGTTGAAGCGCCAGACAGCCCAAAAGTCGATGAGCAGTTCTTC
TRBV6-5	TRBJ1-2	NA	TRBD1	CASSPRGQGYTF	TGTGCCAGCAGCCCCAGGGGGCAGGGCTACACCTTC
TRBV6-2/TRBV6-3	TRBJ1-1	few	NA	CASSPNRVTEAFF	TGTGCCAGCAGCCCAAACAGGGTCACTGAAGCTTTCTTT
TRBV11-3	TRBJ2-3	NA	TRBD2	CASSLAGGDTQYF	TGTGCCAGCAGCTTGGCGGGGGGAGATACGCAGTATTTT